This T cell receptor beta chain was retrieved from a study of cytomegalovirus exposure and HLA in healthy donors. Trimming took off 6 bases at V and 13 bases at J, with 18 bases between the two ends. The CDR3 contains 11 residues. CDR1 is DFQATT and CDR2 is SNEGSKA in the germline V gene (reference sequence). Study-wide findings and caveats: Clonal expansion, a later analysis showed, was greater in HLA-associated TCR beta chains than in equally common others.

PCR was performed using 60 Vbeta and 13 Jbeta primers. Assay: immunoSEQ multiplex PCR; the TCRdb copy retains only in-frame clones and omits some. The repertoire includes more than 95,000 clones, about three quarters of them detected once, and roughly 6.3% sits in the top ten. As concerns this clone: What it recognizes is unknown.

The chain uses TRBV20-1 and TRBJ1-1; possible D gene TRBD1, 6 bases. Input material: PBMCs. The clonotype comes from a woman aged 35 to 49 in good health and CMV-seronegative. The CDR3 DNA reads as TGCAGTGCCATTTGGGGGCAGGGAGTTTTCTTT. Its translation is CSAIWGQGVFF.